These T cell receptor beta chains were read from a single sample in a study of OX40 agonist ivuxolimab in advanced cancers. Here immunoSEQ multiplex PCR was the method, and the copy in TCRdb shows in-frame clones only, minus some. This repertoire shows some 50,000 clones, roughly 84% found once; its top ten account for around 2.5%. This sample comprised CD4+ or CD8+ T cells sorted from blood, obtained in a trial of the OX40 agonist ivuxolimab. The receptors shown here come from an adult with an advanced solid tumor such as melanoma, head and neck, liver or kidney cancer. The CDR3 runs from the conserved cysteine through the conserved F or W.

TRBV12-5,CASGLGSLGAGELFF
TRBV11-2,CASSPLREVLYEQYF
TRBV18,CASSPGFAGNTIYF
TRBV4-1,CASSQGSQGNSPLHF
TRBV4-3,CASSHTHPPEGYTF
TRBV5-1,CASSQGWNTEAFF
TRBV11-3,CASSSEGPAGGYTF
TRBV6-5,CASSRQGYSPLHF
TRBV4-3,CASSQESVANTGELFF
TRBV5-6,CASSSLTGDEKLFF